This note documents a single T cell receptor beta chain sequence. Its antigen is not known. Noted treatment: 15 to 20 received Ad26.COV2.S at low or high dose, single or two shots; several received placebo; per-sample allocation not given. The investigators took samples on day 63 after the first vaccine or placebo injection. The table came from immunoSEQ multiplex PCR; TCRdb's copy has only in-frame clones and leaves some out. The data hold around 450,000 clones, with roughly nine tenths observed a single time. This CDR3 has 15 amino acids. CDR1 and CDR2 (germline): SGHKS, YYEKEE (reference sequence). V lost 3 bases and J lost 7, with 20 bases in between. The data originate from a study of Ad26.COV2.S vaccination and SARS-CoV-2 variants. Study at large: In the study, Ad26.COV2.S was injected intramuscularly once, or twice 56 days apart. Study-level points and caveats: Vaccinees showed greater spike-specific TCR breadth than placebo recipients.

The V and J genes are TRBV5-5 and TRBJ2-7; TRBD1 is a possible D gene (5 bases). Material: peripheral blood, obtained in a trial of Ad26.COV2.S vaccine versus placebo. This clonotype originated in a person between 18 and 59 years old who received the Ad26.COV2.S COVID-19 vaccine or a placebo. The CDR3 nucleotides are TGTGCCAGCAGCTCCGACAGTTTCCTTACGTGGGAGCAGTACTTC. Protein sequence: CASSSDSFLTWEQYF.